The TCR beta chain under discussion was sequenced for a study of T cell responses to AZD1222 COVID-19 vaccine. Background on the study: Combined were second doses at about 4 or about 12 weeks.

This CDR3 region has 14 residues. V trimming: 5 bases; J trimming: 14 bases; junction bases outside the gene matches: 11. Germline-derived CDR1 and CDR2 are SGHTA and FQGNSA. The protocol was immunoSEQ multiplex PCR, while the TCRdb copy is restricted to in-frame clones and leaves out a portion. Found here are approximately 180,000 clones, approximately 90% of them singletons; the top ten hold roughly 6.5%. This clone was observed a few times. Its matching antigen is unknown. Whole-study findings and limits: Repertoires were obtained solely post-peak T cell response. AZD1222 recipients seropositive at baseline numbered only five or six.

The genes are TRBV7-2 and TRBJ1-5; 11 bases are shared with TRBD1. The sequence was collected from an adult in good health. The sample here was peripheral blood, taken on day 0 of AZD1222 vaccination. The CDR3 spells CASSRETGTGGEHF. The CDR3 region has the DNA TGTGCCAGCAGCCGTGAGACGGGGACAGGGGGTGAGCATTTT.